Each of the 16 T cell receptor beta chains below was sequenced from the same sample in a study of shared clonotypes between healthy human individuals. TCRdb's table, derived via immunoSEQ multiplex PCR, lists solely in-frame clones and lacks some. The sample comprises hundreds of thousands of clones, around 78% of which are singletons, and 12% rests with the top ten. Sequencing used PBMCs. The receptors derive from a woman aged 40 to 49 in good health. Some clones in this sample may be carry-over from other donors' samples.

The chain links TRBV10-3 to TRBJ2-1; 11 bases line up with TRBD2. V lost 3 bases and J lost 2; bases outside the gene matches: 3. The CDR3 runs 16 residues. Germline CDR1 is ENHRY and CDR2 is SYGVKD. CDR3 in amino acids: CAISDRSGRAYNEQFF. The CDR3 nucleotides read TGTGCCATCAGTGACCGTAGCGGGAGGGCCTACAATGAGCAGTTCTTC.

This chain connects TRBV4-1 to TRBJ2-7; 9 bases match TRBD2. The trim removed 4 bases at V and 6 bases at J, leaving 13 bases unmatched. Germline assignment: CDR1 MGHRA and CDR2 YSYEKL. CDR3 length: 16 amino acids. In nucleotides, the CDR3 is TGCGCCAGCAGCCCAGTGGGACTAGCTGGGCAGGGCGAGCAGTACTTC. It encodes CASSPVGLAGQGEQYF.

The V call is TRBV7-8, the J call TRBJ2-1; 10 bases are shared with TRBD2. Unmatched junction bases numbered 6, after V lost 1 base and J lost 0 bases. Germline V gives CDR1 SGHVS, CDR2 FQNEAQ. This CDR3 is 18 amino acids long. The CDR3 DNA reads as TGTGCCAGCAGCTTAGTTGTCCCTAGCGGGAGCTCCTACAATGAGCAGTTCTTC. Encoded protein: CASSLVVPSGSSYNEQFF.

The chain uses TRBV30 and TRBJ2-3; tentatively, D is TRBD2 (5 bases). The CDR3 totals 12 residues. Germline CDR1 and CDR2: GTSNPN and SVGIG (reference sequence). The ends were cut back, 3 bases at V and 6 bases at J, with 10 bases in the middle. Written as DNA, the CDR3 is TGTGCCTGGAGGGAGGATTTGGATACGCAGTATTTT. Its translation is CAWREDLDTQYF.

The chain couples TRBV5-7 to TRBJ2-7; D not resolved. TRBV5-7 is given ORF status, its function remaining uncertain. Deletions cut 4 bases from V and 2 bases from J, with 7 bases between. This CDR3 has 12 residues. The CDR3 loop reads CASSRRTYEQYF. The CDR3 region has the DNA TGTGCCAGCAGCCGACGGACCTACGAGCAGTACTTC.

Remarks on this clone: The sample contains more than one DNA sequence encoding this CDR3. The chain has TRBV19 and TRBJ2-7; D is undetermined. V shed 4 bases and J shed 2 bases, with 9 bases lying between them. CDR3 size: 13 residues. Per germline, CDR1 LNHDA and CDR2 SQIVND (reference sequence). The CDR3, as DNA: TGTGCCAGTAGTACAGGACGAGCCTACGAGCAGTACTTC. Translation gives CASSTGRAYEQYF. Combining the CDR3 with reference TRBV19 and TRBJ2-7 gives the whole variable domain DGGITQSPKYLFRKEGQNVTLSCEQNLNHDAMYWYRQDPGQGLRLIYYSQIVNDFQKGDIAEGYSVSREKKESFPLTVTSAQKNPTAFYLCASSTGRAYEQYFGPGTRLTVT.

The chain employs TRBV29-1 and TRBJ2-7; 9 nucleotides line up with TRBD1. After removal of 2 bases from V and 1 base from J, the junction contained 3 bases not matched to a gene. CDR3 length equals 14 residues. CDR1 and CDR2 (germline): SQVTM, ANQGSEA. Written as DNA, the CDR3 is TGCAGCGTTGAAAAGGACAGGGGATCCTACGAGCAGTACTTC. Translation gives CSVEKDRGSYEQYF.

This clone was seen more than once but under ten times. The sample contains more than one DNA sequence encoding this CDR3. The CDR3 bases are TGTGCCAGCTCACCAAGAACGGGCAATCAGCCCCAGCATTTT. The encoded protein is CASSPRTGNQPQHF. The V and J genes are TRBV18 and TRBJ1-5; D call uncertain. V shed 2 bases and J shed 2 bases, with 7 bases lying between them. CDR3 size: 14 residues. CDR1 KGHSH and CDR2 LQKENI come from the germline V gene.

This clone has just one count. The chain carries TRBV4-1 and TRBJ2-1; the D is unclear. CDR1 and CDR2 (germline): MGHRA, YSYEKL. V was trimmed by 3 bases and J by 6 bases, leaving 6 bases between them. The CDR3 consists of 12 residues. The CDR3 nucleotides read TGCGCCAGCAGCCATTACCGCAATGAGCAGTTCTTC. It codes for CASSHYRNEQFF.

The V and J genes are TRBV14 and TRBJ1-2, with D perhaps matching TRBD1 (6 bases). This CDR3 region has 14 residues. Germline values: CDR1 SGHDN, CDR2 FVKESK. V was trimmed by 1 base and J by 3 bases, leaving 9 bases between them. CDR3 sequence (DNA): TGTGCCAGCAGCCAAGTAGGGGGAGACTATGGCTACACCTTC. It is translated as CASSQVGGDYGYTF.

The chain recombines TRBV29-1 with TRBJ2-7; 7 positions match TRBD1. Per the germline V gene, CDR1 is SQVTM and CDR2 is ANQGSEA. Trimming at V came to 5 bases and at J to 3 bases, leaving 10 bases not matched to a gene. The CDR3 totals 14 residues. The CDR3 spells CSVRLTGRLYEQYF. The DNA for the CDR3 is TGCAGCGTTAGGCTGACAGGGCGACTCTACGAGCAGTACTTC.

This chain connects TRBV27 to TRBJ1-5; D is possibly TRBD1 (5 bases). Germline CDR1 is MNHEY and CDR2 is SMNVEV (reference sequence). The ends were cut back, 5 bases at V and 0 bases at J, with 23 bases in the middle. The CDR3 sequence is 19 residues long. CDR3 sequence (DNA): TGTGCCAGCAGTCCGACACCCTTACCAGGGTTTTATAGCAATCAGCCCCAGCATTTT. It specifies CASSPTPLPGFYSNQPQHF.

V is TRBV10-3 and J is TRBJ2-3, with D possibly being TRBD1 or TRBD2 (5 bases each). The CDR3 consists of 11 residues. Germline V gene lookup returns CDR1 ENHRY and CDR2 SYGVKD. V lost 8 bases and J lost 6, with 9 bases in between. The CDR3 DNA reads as TGTGCCATCGGGGGAGTTGATACGCAGTATTTT. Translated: CAIGGVDTQYF.

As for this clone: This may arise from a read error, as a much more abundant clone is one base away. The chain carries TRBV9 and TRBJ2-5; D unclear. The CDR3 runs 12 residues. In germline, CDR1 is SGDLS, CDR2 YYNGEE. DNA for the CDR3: TGTGTCAGCAGCGTAGGCCAAGAGACCCAGTACTTC. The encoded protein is CVSSVGQETQYF.

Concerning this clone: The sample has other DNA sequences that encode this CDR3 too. The CDR3 DNA follows: TGCAGCGTTCCCTCTGGAAACACCATATATTTT. As protein: CSVPSGNTIYF. The chain combines TRBV29-1 with TRBJ1-3; D gene ambiguous. Germline CDR1 and CDR2: SQVTM and ANQGSEA. The CDR3 runs 11 residues. V shed 5 bases and J shed 0 bases, with 2 bases lying between them. Complete variable domain (other parts from reference TRBV29-1 and TRBJ1-3): SAVISQKPSRDICQRGTSLTIQCQVDSQVTMMFWYRQQPGQSLTLIATANQGSEATYESGFVIDKFPISRPNLTFSTLTVSNMSPEDSSIYLCSVPSGNTIYFGEGSWLTVV.

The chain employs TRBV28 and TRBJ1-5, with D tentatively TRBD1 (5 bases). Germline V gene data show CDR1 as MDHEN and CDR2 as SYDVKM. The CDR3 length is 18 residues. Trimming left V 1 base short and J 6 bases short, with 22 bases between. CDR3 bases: TGTGCCAGCAGTTTATCCGGGGTTGGGGGGGGAGCCGCTCAGCCCCAGCATTTT. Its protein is CASSLSGVGGGAAQPQHF.